This is a list of T cell receptor beta chains from one sample in a study of technical replicates of blood from a handful of donors. Sequencing used immunoSEQ multiplex PCR; TCRdb keeps in-frame clones, though not all of them. This table holds approximately 73,000 clones, 93% found once. The sample comprised T cells isolated from PBMCs. The source of these receptors is a human donor in good health. Each CDR3 is given with its conserved first and last residue.

V gene	J gene	CDR3 protein
TRBV4-1	TRBJ2-5	CASSSLMDLGETQYF
TRBV6-6	TRBJ1-5	CASSYRTGDQPQHF
TRBV27	TRBJ2-7	CASSTMRGFARVAGYEQYF
TRBV27	TRBJ1-6	CASRWGVGSPLHF
TRBV4-1	TRBJ2-7	CASSHRQGVDEQYF
TRBV7-6	TRBJ2-5	CASSSSGLAPSQYF
TRBV5-1	TRBJ2-7	CASRLTGAYEQYF
TRBV28	TRBJ1-5	CASSLQGGSGNQPQHF
TRBV11-3	TRBJ2-7	CASTSGGGSYEQYF
TRBV5-1	TRBJ1-3	CASSRDRVENTIYF
TRBV29-1	TRBJ1-2	CSVVEGTFDGYTF
TRBV6-5	TRBJ1-1	CASTRLVGRDTEAFF
TRBV5-1	TRBJ2-5	CASSSTATQETQYF
TRBV7-9	TRBJ1-2	CASSPGTDYGYTF
TRBV15	TRBJ2-5	CATSREGSSQETQYF
TRBV29-1	TRBJ2-5	CSVERTSGETQYF
TRBV5-4	TRBJ1-4	CASSLDSPRANEKLFF
TRBV6-6	TRBJ1-1	CASSSGNTEAFF
TRBV30	TRBJ2-7	CAWSGEDNAPGSAGYEQYF
TRBV10-1	TRBJ2-3	CASSARGSTDTQYF
TRBV6-1	TRBJ2-1	CATNYSGGDEQFF
TRBV2	TRBJ1-5	CASSARVRSNQPQHF
TRBV11-2	TRBJ1-1	CASSLRGGMNTEAFF
TRBV14	TRBJ2-7	CASSPLLTGIYEQYF
TRBV14	TRBJ1-1	CASSLGQGIEAFF
TRBV18	TRBJ1-5	CASSPDRDQPQHF
TRBV5-4	TRBJ2-5	CASSLGQGVSKTQYF
TRBV10-3	TRBJ2-7	CAISELGLASKGGTYEQYF
TRBV4-1	TRBJ2-5	CASNKAGGTKETQYF
TRBV5-5	TRBJ1-2	CASIVDATGGPYGYTF
TRBV18	TRBJ1-5	CASSPRDSHQPQHF
TRBV7-9	TRBJ2-6	CASSPSGEEANVLTF
TRBV6-1	TRBJ2-3	CATVAATSTDTQYF
TRBV28	TRBJ1-4	CASRGLEKLFF
TRBV10-3	TRBJ2-7	CAMSKPGQGIYEQYF
TRBV29-1	TRBJ1-4	CSVGATPRFF
TRBV5-1	TRBJ1-2	CASSLGSTNYGYTF
TRBV10-3	TRBJ2-7	CAISGDRESVHEQYF
TRBV30	TRBJ1-6	CAWSFGDTTNRALHF
TRBV10-3	TRBJ2-7	CAISVTSGSYEQYF
TRBV5-6	TRBJ1-1	CASSGAVNTEAFF